A selection of T cell receptor beta chains follows, all from one sample in a study of cytomegalovirus exposure and HLA in healthy donors. The data were produced by immunoSEQ multiplex PCR, yet TCRdb's version contains in-frame clones alone and is incomplete. The data show 190,000 or so clones, about 86% seen once. The sample was PBMCs. Receptor source: a woman aged 18-29 years in good health and CMV-seropositive. Both conserved end residues are part of each CDR3. A D gene is named only where the DNA matches it firmly. Size is omitted from some rows. Given values are once, few, many or a class for expanded clones.

v_call	d_call	clone_size	j_call	cdr3_aa	cdr3_nt
TRBV9	-	few	TRBJ1-2	CASSGADFTF	TGTGCCAGCAGCGGGGCCGATTTCACCTTC
TRBV29-1	-	-	TRBJ2-4	CSVGGPNIQYF	TGCAGCGTTGGAGGCCCAAACATTCAGTACTTC
TRBV7-3	-	-	TRBJ1-5	CASSLISGSNQPQHF	TGTGCCAGCAGCTTAATATCGGGAAGCAATCAGCCCCAGCATTTT
TRBV29-1	TRBD1	-	TRBJ1-1	CSAIPGTGDKGAFF	TGCAGCGCCATTCCCGGGACAGGGGATAAGGGAGCTTTCTTT
TRBV29-1	-	-	TRBJ2-2	CSVVTRTANTGELFF	TGCAGCGTTGTCACCCGGACAGCGAACACCGGGGAGCTGTTTTTT
TRBV6-4	-	-	TRBJ1-6	CASRGRGANSPLHF	TGTGCCAGCAGGGGACGGGGGGCTAATTCACCCCTCCACTTT
TRBV6-1	-	-	TRBJ1-5	CASSPQNSNQPQHF	TGTGCCAGCAGTCCACAGAATAGCAATCAGCCCCAGCATTTT
TRBV4-1	TRBD1	-	TRBJ1-2	CASSQATGTGVSRGYTF	TGCGCCAGCAGCCAAGCAACCGGGACAGGGGTGTCACGGGGCTACACCTTC
TRBV9	-	few	TRBJ2-5	CASSPQGLAEETQYF	TGTGCCAGCAGCCCGCAGGGGCTAGCGGAAGAGACCCAGTACTTC
TRBV7-2	TRBD2	-	TRBJ2-3	CASSRTSGSTDTQYF	TGTGCCAGCAGCCGGACTAGCGGGAGCACAGATACGCAGTATTTT
TRBV11-2	-	-	TRBJ1-3	CASSLVGSRSGNTIYF	TGTGCCAGCAGCTTAGTGGGCAGCCGCTCTGGAAACACCATATATTTT
TRBV7-8	-	few	TRBJ1-6	CASSLLGGDSPLHF	TGTGCCAGCAGCTTACTGGGGGGGGATTCACCCCTCCACTTT
TRBV5-4	-	few	TRBJ1-1	CASSPPQGRNTEAFF	TGTGCCAGCAGCCCTCCCCAGGGGAGGAACACTGAAGCTTTCTTT
TRBV7-9	TRBD1	-	TRBJ1-1	CASSSRTGPGTEAFF	TGTGCCAGCAGCTCAAGGACAGGGCCTGGTACTGAAGCTTTCTTT
TRBV28	-	-	TRBJ1-1	CASSSNPGHEAFF	TGTGCCAGCAGCTCTAACCCGGGACACGAAGCTTTCTTT
TRBV11-2	TRBD1	once	TRBJ2-7	CASSPIDRGRSPYEQYF	TGTGCCAGCAGCCCCATCGACAGGGGACGATCTCCCTACGAGCAGTACTTC
TRBV6-1	-	-	TRBJ2-7	CASSRGPPGVEQYF	TGTGCCAGCTCGCGGGGGCCCCCGGGAGTGGAGCAGTACTTC
TRBV14	-	-	TRBJ2-3	CASSQRTGRGGPNSTDTQYF	TGTGCCAGCAGCCAGCGGACAGGGCGGGGGGGGCCGAACAGCACAGATACGCAGTATTTT
TRBV4-1	-	-	TRBJ2-1	CASSQAGVNEQFF	TGCGCCAGCAGCCAGGCAGGGGTAAATGAGCAGTTCTTC
TRBV11-3	TRBD2	-	TRBJ2-2	CASSPRGSGGADTGELFF	TGTGCCAGCAGCCCCAGGGGTAGCGGGGGGGCCGACACCGGGGAGCTGTTTTTT
TRBV29-1	-	-	TRBJ1-1	CSAGRVTEAFF	TGCAGCGCAGGCAGGGTGACTGAAGCTTTCTTT
TRBV5-5	TRBD1	-	TRBJ1-1	CASSLLGQGATEAFF	TGTGCCAGCAGCTTGCTGGGACAGGGGGCGACTGAAGCTTTCTTT
TRBV10-3	-	-	TRBJ2-7	CAIKEDYEQYF	TGTGCCATCAAGGAGGACTACGAGCAGTACTTC
TRBV14	-	-	TRBJ1-1	CASSQDGAGEAFF	TGTGCCAGCAGCCAAGATGGGGCAGGGGAAGCTTTCTTT
TRBV18	TRBD2	-	TRBJ2-3	CASSPIAGTSTDTQYF	TGTGCCAGCTCACCCATAGCGGGGACTAGCACAGATACGCAGTATTTT
TRBV6-5	TRBD2	-	TRBJ2-2	CASTAGTSVTGELFF	TGTGCCAGCACCGCCGGGACTAGCGTCACCGGGGAGCTGTTTTTT
TRBV18	TRBD1	-	TRBJ2-1	CASSPRDRGNEQFF	TGTGCCAGCTCACCGAGAGACAGGGGGAATGAGCAGTTCTTC
TRBV2	TRBD1	-	TRBJ1-2	CASSGLWGQGVLGYTF	TGTGCCAGCAGTGGCCTATGGGGACAGGGTGTACTCGGCTACACCTTC
TRBV2	TRBD2	-	TRBJ2-5	CASSGSESGGETQYF	TGTGCCAGCAGTGGGAGTGAGTCCGGGGGGGAGACCCAGTACTTC
TRBV5-5	-	-	TRBJ2-7	CASSLSGGSEQYF	TGTGCCAGCAGCTTATCAGGGGGGTCTGAGCAGTACTTC
TRBV20-1	TRBD1	-	TRBJ1-1	CSAKDRAEAFF	TGCAGTGCTAAGGACAGGGCCGAAGCTTTCTTT
TRBV11-2	-	once	TRBJ1-2	CASSSRDTSRHTF	TGTGCCAGCAGCTCCCGGGACACCTCAAGGCACACCTTC
TRBV4-1	TRBD1	-	TRBJ1-1	CASSHFKGTVRSMDRQAFF	TGCGCCAGCAGCCATTTTAAGGGAACTGTTCGGTCCATGGACAGGCAAGCTTTCTTT
TRBV7-9	-	-	TRBJ2-1	CASSLGSGDNEQFF	TGTGCCAGCAGCTTGGGGAGCGGCGACAATGAGCAGTTCTTC
TRBV15	TRBD1	-	TRBJ1-2	CATSRDQGAEGYTF	TGTGCCACCAGCAGAGATCAGGGGGCTGAGGGCTACACCTTC
TRBV9	-	-	TRBJ1-4	CASSVGEISEKLFF	TGTGCCAGCAGCGTAGGGGAGATCAGCGAAAAACTGTTTTTT
TRBV4-2	TRBD2	-	TRBJ2-3	CASSRRGGTDTQYF	TGTGCCAGCAGCCGGCGGGGGGGCACAGATACGCAGTATTTT
TRBV4-1	-	many	TRBJ1-2	CASSSSGQGSYGYTF	TGCGCCAGCAGCTCGAGTGGGCAGGGCAGCTATGGCTACACCTTC
TRBV6-6	-	-	TRBJ1-4	CASRSHEKLFF	TGTGCCAGCAGATCTCATGAAAAACTGTTTTTT
TRBV4-1	-	-	TRBJ2-1	CASSQVADYNEQFF	TGCGCCAGCAGCCAAGTTGCAGATTACAATGAGCAGTTCTTC
TRBV10-3	-	few	TRBJ1-6	CAISVREADSPLHF	TGTGCCATCAGTGTTCGGGAGGCAGATTCACCCCTCCACTTT
TRBV27	TRBD1	-	TRBJ1-6	CASSPYQGQNNSPLHF	TGTGCCAGCAGTCCCTACCAGGGACAGAATAATTCACCCCTCCACTTT
TRBV4-1	TRBD1	-	TRBJ1-2	CASSRIGGRDAGYTF	TGCGCCAGCAGCCGAATAGGGGGCAGGGACGCTGGCTACACCTTC
TRBV11-2	-	-	TRBJ2-7	CASSSQGRSYEQYF	TGTGCCAGCAGCTCACAGGGACGCTCCTACGAGCAGTACTTC